This passage covers 29 T cell receptor beta chains from one sample sequenced in a study of response to subunit inactivated influenza vaccine. One entry per CDR3 protein, called by TCRdb with MiXCR from the RT-PCR reads. The sample has about 530,000 distinct CDR3 sequences; about an eighth are singletons. The sample in question was PBMCs from blood, obtained about 40 days after vaccination. All receptors come from a man aged 50 to 60 who received an inactivated influenza vaccine.

The rearrangement links TRBV4-2 to TRBJ2-7, with a possible D match to TRBD1 (6 bases). CDR1 LGHNA and CDR2 YNFKEQ come from the germline V gene. The V end lost 0 bases, the J end lost 5 bases, and 14 bases lay between the germline ends. This CDR3 spans 15 amino acids. The DNA for the CDR3 is TGTGCCAGCAGCCAAGATCTTACAGGGTCGGACGAGCAGTACTTC. It translates to CASSQDLTGSDEQYF.

In its sample, this clonotype was seen once. The rearrangement links TRBV5-1 to TRBJ1-2; D is undetermined. The germline gives CDR1 SGHRS, CDR2 YFSETQ. The CDR3 runs 12 residues. V was clipped by 5 bases and J by 8 bases, with 13 bases between them. As DNA, the CDR3 is TGCGCCAGCAGGTCGATGGAATGGGGCTACACCTTC. It specifies CASRSMEWGYTF.

In its sample, this clonotype was seen a few times. This sequence joins TRBV6-6 and TRBJ2-5; 7 positions match TRBD1. J gave up 5 bases and V 7 bases, and 7 bases lay outside the gene matches. CDR1 MNHNY and CDR2 SVGAGI come from the germline V gene (reference sequence). The CDR3 totals 13 residues. The CDR3 bases are TGTGCCAGCAACAGGGGCCCCGGTGAGACCCAGTACTTC. This translates into CASNRGPGETQYF.

The chain employs TRBV20-1 and TRBJ2-7; possible D gene TRBD2, 6 bases. There are 14 residues in the CDR3. Trimming shortened V by 0 bases and J by 3 bases, and 12 bases separated the two germline ends. Germline V CDR1 and CDR2: DFQATT, SNEGSKA (reference sequence). The CDR3 spells CSARDPGLGYEQYF. The CDR3 DNA is TGCAGTGCTAGAGATCCGGGACTGGGCTACGAGCAGTACTTC.

This chain joins TRBV7-2 and TRBJ2-2; 9 positions match TRBD2. Trimming cost V 5 bases and J 1 base; bases outside gene matches: 5. The CDR3 length is 16 residues. CDR1 is SGHTA and CDR2 is FQGNSA in the germline V gene. The CDR3 region is CASSQTSGWNTGELFF. The CDR3 nucleotides read TGTGCCAGCAGCCAAACTAGCGGGTGGAACACCGGGGAGCTGTTTTTT.

V gene TRBV5-1 combines with J gene TRBJ1-2; D unclear. In germline, CDR1 is SGHRS, CDR2 YFSETQ. V was trimmed by 0 bases and J by 0 bases, leaving 12 bases between them. The CDR3 loop spans 16 amino acids. The CDR3 region has the DNA TGCGCCAGCAGCTTGGGGTCAGGCAGTCCTAACTATGGCTACACCTTC. Amino acids: CASSLGSGSPNYGYTF.

In this sample, this clonotype turned up a few times. The chain carries TRBV5-6 and TRBJ2-5, with D uncertain. The germline V gene encodes CDR1 SGHDT and CDR2 YYEEEE. The CDR3 covers 13 residues. V was cut by 3 bases and J by 4 bases, with 10 bases left in between. The DNA for the CDR3 is TGTGCCAGCAGCTACCAGTGGCGAGAGACCCAGTACTTC. Its translation is CASSYQWRETQYF.

This clonotype was seen at least ten times. The gene calls are TRBV20-1 and TRBJ1-5, with D uncertain. The ends were cut back, 3 bases at V and 9 bases at J, with 18 bases in the middle. Germline V gene data show CDR1 as DFQATT and CDR2 as SNEGSKA (reference sequence). The CDR3 loop spans 14 amino acids. The CDR3 region has the DNA TGCAGTGCTAGTCATCCCCGGGAGCCCGGGCCCCAGCATTTT. Its translation: CSASHPREPGPQHF.

CDR3 protein: CASSSTKNTEAFF. The CDR3 bases are TGTGCCAGCAGCTCAACAAAGAACACTGAAGCTTTCTTT. V gene TRBV12-3 or TRBV12-4 combines with J gene TRBJ1-1; no reliable D call. The CDR3 is 13 amino acids. V shed 6 bases and J shed 1 base, with 9 bases lying between them.

The chain uses TRBV12-3 or TRBV12-4 and TRBJ2-7; 11 nucleotides match TRBD1. J was trimmed by 5 bases and V by 3 bases; bases with no gene match: 9. The CDR3 has 16 residues. CDR3 protein: CASSFPSGTGGDEQYF. CDR3 DNA sequence: TGTGCCAGCAGTTTTCCTTCCGGGACAGGGGGAGACGAGCAGTACTTC.

This clonotype was picked up many times. This chain joins TRBV9 and TRBJ2-2; 10 bases agree with TRBD2. In germline, CDR1 is SGDLS, CDR2 YYNGEE. The junction had 15 bases not matched to a gene; V was cut back by 3 bases and J by 4 bases. CDR3 length equals 19 residues. DNA for the CDR3: TGTGCCAGCAGCGCACAGCGGGAGGGCGAAATTCGGGGCACCGGGGAGCTGTTTTTT. It translates to CASSAQREGEIRGTGELFF.

This clonotype has just a few counts. V is TRBV4-1 and J is TRBJ2-1; 10 bases align to TRBD2. With 3 bases clipped from V and 5 bases from J, the junction kept 16 bases outside the gene matches. The germline V gene has CDR1 MGHRA and CDR2 YSYEKL. The CDR3 is 19 residues long. The CDR3: CASSQFQRGGIRLDNEQFF. In DNA, the CDR3 is TGCGCCAGCAGCCAGTTCCAGCGGGGGGGCATAAGATTGGACAATGAGCAGTTCTTC.

This clonotype was seen repeatedly, ten times or more. V and J are TRBV24-1 and TRBJ2-6, with D tentatively TRBD1 or TRBD2 (5 bases each). The germline V and J ends were trimmed by 2 bases and 15 bases, with 10 bases remaining between them. Germline CDR1 and CDR2: KGHDR and SFDVKD. The CDR3 is made up of 12 amino acids. CDR3 residues: CATSDSGTDLTF. For the CDR3, the DNA is TGTGCCACCAGTGATTCCGGGACGGACCTGACTTTC.

This clonotype appeared a few times. The chain carries TRBV2 and TRBJ2-3; D unresolved. The CDR3 length is 14 residues. V dropped 6 bases and J dropped 0 bases, with 10 bases sitting between them. Germline V gives CDR1 SNHLY, CDR2 FYNNEI. The CDR3 here is CASSSAVSTDTQYF. CDR3 sequence (DNA): TGTGCCAGCAGCTCGGCAGTTAGCACAGATACGCAGTATTTT.

This clonotype has at least ten counts. The chain has TRBV12-3 or TRBV12-4 and TRBJ1-2; the D gene is possibly TRBD1 (5 bases). This CDR3 is 13 amino acids long. The germline V and J ends were trimmed by 3 bases and 4 bases, with 9 bases remaining between them. The CDR3 DNA follows: TGTGCCAGCAGTTTGGGGCAGTTCTATGGCTACACCTTC. This codes for CASSLGQFYGYTF.

Many counts were recorded for this clonotype. The V gene is TRBV5-1, the J gene TRBJ2-7; no clear D gene. V was clipped by 0 bases and J by 5 bases, with 9 bases between them. CDR1 is SGHRS and CDR2 is YFSETQ in the germline V gene. This CDR3 is 13 amino acids long. DNA for the CDR3: TGCGCCAGCAGCTTGGCGACGGTCGACGAGCAGTACTTC. It codes for CASSLATVDEQYF.

The chain has TRBV6-1 and TRBJ2-5, with TRBD2 matching over 12 bases. The junction had 6 bases not matched to a gene; V was cut back by 5 bases and J by 2 bases. This CDR3 contains 16 residues. CDR1 is MNHNS, CDR2 SASEGT, per germline. As DNA, the CDR3 is TGTGCCAGCAGTATAAGGACTAGCGGGGCACAAGAGACCCAGTACTTC. It yields the protein CASSIRTSGAQETQYF.

The sample holds a few counts of this clonotype. The chain uses TRBV12-3 or TRBV12-4 and TRBJ1-1; D ambiguous. The CDR3 loop spans 14 amino acids. V dropped 6 bases and J dropped 1 base, with 12 bases sitting between them. This chain's CDR3 is CASSPPGWNTEAFF. CDR3 nucleotides: TGTGCCAGCAGCCCCCCCGGTTGGAACACTGAAGCTTTCTTT.

This clonotype was observed a handful of times. V gene TRBV3-1 combines with J gene TRBJ1-2; D remains ambiguous. The CDR3 loop spans 13 amino acids. The germline CDR1 and CDR2 sequences are LGHDT and YNNKEL (reference sequence). V lost 4 bases and J 3 bases, leaving 9 bases between the germline ends. CDR3 amino acids: CASSPRDDYGYTF. The CDR3 region has the DNA TGTGCCAGCAGCCCAAGGGATGACTATGGCTACACCTTC.

This clonotype was seen ten or more times. The rearrangement links TRBV20-1 to TRBJ2-5; unclear D gene. The CDR3 is made up of 16 amino acids. Germline CDR1 and CDR2: DFQATT and SNEGSKA (reference sequence). V lost 0 bases, J lost 5 bases, and 19 bases lay in between. This chain's CDR3 is CSARDRHGWDRETQYF. CDR3 DNA sequence: TGCAGTGCTAGAGATAGACATGGGTGGGATCGGGAGACCCAGTACTTC.

This clonotype came up a few times. The chain links TRBV6-5 to TRBJ2-3; perhaps D is TRBD1 or TRBD2 (5 bases each). Deletions cut 1 base from V and 0 bases from J, with 8 bases between. Germline-derived CDR1 and CDR2 are MNHEY and SVGAGI. This CDR3 has 15 residues. The CDR3 sequence is CASSYLGDSTDTQYF. In nucleotides, the CDR3 is TGTGCCAGCAGTTACTTGGGGGACAGCACAGATACGCAGTATTTT.

This clonotype was picked up many times. The chain joins TRBV12-3 or TRBV12-4 to TRBJ2-7, with 9 nucleotides matching TRBD1. CDR3 size: 14 residues. The V gene end was trimmed by 8 bases and the J gene end by 4 bases; junction bases not matched to a gene: 9. This CDR3 is CASARTGVMYEQYF. As DNA, the CDR3 is TGTGCCAGCGCAAGGACAGGGGTTATGTACGAGCAGTACTTC.

CDR3 in DNA: TGCAGTGCGCCGGGACTCCTAAACTCCTACAATGAGCAGTTCTTC. The encoded protein is CSAPGLLNSYNEQFF. This rearrangement joins TRBV20-1 to TRBJ2-1, with D tentatively TRBD2 (6 bases). V was trimmed by 6 bases and J by 0 bases, leaving 15 bases between them. This CDR3 has 15 amino acids. Germline values: CDR1 DFQATT, CDR2 SNEGSKA (reference sequence).

This clonotype was picked up a small number of times. This rearrangement joins TRBV20-1 to TRBJ2-7, with 10 bases fitting TRBD2. The V gene's germline CDR1 is DFQATT and CDR2 SNEGSKA (reference sequence). The J segment lost 0 bases and the V segment lost 3 bases, leaving 5 bases of the junction unmatched. The CDR3 length is 15 residues. The CDR3 loop is CSASRLAGDSYEQYF. Written as DNA, the CDR3 is TGCAGTGCTAGTCGCCTAGCGGGGGACTCCTACGAGCAGTACTTC.

Concerning this clonotype: A single base separates this from a much larger clone, so it may be a read error. V gene TRBV10-3 combines with J gene TRBJ2-4, with D tentatively TRBD2 (5 bases). The CDR3 covers 19 residues. CDR1 and CDR2 (germline): ENHRY, SYGVKD. In DNA, the CDR3 is TGTGCCATCAGTGAGTCGATCGGCGGGCAGGACCTAGCCAACAACATTCAGTACTTC. Translated, it gives CAISESIGGQDLANNIQYF.

This clonotype was seen only a few times. This chain links TRBV9 with TRBJ1-1; the D gene is possibly TRBD1 (5 bases). Trimming shortened V by 3 bases and J by 0 bases, and 9 bases separated the two germline ends. CDR1 is SGDLS, CDR2 YYNGEE, per germline. The CDR3 contains 14 residues. CDR3 sequence reads: CASSEEGMNTEAFF. The CDR3 DNA reads as TGTGCCAGCAGCGAGGAGGGGATGAACACTGAAGCTTTCTTT.

This chain joins TRBV25-1 and TRBJ2-7, with TRBD1 matching 7 bases. The CDR3 has 16 residues. Looked up from germline, CDR1 is MGHDK and CDR2 is SYGVNS. V gave up 5 bases and J gave up 5 bases; unmatched junction bases: 15. CDR3 sequence: CASSPQTGQQLHEQYF. In DNA form, the CDR3 reads TGTGCCAGCAGTCCCCAAACGGGACAGCAGTTACACGAGCAGTACTTC.

This clonotype was counted between two and nine times. The chain couples TRBV4-3 to TRBJ1-5; no reliable D call. The CDR3 has 14 residues. The V end lost 0 bases, the J end lost 14 bases, and 17 bases lay between the germline ends. The germline gives CDR1 LGHNA, CDR2 YSLEER. CDR3 in DNA: TGCGCCAGCAGCCAAGATCCGGGAGGCCCTTTAAAGCATTTT. Its translation is CASSQDPGGPLKHF.

This clonotype was counted between two and nine times. The rearrangement links TRBV12-3 or TRBV12-4 to TRBJ1-5; 8 positions match TRBD1. V shed 1 base and J 0 bases; nucleotides not matched to a gene: 8. The CDR3 spans 18 residues. CDR3 coding DNA: TGTGCCAGCAGTTTAGGCAGGGGGCTCCTGTATAGCAATCAGCCCCAGCATTTT. Translating it yields CASSLGRGLLYSNQPQHF.